The following is a T cell receptor beta chain sequence with its context. This specimen comes from a study of response to subunit inactivated influenza vaccine. TCRdb ran MiXCR on the RT-PCR reads and lists one entry per CDR3 protein. The repertoire holds around 520,000 distinct CDR3 sequences, about an eighth seen once, with 10% in the top ten. This clonotype was obtained from a man aged 50-60 years who received an inactivated influenza vaccine. The specimen comprised PBMCs from blood, sampled on the day of vaccination.

The CDR3 loop reads CASSQPDRSYEQYF. The CDR3 coding sequence is TGCGCCAGCAGTCAGCCGGACAGGTCCTACGAGCAGTACTTC. V is TRBV23-1 and J is TRBJ2-7; 7 nucleotides line up with TRBD1. Being an ORF, TRBV23-1 has a function that is uncertain. The V gene end was trimmed by 3 bases and the J gene end by 1 base; junction bases not matched to a gene: 3. CDR3 length: 14 residues.